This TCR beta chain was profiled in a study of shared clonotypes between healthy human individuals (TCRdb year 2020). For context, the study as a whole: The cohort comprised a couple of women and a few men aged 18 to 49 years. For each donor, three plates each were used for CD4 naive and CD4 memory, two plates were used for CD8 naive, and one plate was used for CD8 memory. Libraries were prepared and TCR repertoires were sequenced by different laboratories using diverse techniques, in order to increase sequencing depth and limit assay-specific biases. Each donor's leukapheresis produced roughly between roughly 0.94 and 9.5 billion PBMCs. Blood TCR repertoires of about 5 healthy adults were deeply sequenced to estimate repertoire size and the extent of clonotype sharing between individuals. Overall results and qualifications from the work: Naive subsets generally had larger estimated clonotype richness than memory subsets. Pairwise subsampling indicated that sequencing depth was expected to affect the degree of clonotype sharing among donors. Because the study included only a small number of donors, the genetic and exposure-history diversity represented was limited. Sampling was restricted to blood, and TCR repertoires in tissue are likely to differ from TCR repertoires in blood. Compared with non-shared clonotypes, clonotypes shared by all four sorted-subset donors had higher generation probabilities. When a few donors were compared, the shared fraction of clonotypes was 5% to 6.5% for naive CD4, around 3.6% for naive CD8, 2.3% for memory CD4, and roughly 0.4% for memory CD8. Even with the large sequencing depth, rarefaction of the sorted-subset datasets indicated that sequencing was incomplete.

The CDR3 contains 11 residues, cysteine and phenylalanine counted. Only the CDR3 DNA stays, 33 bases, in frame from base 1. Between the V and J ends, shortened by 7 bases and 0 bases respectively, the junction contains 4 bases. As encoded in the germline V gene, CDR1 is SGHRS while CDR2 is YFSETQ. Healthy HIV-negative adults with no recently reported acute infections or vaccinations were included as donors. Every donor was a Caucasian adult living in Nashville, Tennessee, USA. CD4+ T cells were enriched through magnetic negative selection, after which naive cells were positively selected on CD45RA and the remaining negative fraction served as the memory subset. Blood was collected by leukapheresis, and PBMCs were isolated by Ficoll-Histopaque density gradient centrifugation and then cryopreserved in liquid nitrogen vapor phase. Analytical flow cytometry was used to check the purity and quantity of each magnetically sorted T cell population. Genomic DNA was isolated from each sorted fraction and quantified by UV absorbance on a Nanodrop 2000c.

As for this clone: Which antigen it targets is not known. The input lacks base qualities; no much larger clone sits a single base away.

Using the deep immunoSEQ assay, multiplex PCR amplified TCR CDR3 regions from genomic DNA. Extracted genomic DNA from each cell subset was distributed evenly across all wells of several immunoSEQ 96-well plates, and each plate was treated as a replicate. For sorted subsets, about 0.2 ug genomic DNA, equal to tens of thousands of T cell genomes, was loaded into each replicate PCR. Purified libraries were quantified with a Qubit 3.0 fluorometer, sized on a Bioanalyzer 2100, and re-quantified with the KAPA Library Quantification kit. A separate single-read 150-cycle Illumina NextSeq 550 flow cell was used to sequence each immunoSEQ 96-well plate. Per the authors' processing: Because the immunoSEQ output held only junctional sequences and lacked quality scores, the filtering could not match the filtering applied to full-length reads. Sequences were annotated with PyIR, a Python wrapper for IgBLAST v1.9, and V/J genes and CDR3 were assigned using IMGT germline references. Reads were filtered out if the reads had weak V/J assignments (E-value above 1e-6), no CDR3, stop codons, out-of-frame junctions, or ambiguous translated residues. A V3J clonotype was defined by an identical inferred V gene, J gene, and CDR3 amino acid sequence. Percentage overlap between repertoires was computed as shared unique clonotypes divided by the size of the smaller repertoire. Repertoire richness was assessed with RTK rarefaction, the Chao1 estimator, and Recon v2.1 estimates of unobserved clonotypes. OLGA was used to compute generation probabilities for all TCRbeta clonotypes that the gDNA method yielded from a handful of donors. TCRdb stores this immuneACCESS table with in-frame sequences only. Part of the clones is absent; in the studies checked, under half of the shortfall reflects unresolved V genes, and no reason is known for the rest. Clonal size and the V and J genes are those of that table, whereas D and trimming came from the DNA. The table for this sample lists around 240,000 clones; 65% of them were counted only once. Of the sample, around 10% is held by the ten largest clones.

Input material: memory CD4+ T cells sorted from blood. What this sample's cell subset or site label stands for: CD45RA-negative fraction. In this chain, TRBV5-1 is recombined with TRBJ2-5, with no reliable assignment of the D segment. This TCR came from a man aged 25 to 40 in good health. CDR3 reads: CASWNQETQYF. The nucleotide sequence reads TGCGCCAGCTGGAACCAAGAGACCCAGTACTTC.